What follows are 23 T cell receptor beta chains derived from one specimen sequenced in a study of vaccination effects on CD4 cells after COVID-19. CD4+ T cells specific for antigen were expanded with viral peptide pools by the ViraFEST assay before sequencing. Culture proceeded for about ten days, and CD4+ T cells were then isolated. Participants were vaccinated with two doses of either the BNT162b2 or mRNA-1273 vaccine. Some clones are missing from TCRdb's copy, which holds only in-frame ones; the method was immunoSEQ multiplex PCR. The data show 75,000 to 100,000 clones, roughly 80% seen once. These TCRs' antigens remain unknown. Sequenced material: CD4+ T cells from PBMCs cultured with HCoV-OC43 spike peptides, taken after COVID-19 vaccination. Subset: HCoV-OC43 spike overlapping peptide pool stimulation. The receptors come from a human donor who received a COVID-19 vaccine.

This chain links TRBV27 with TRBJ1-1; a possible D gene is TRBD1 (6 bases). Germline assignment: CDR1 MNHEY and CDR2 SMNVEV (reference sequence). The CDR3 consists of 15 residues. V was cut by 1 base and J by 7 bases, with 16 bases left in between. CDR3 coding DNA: TGTGCCAGCAGTTTATATCTCTGGGGGCTGAGTGAAGCTTTCTTT. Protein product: CASSLYLWGLSEAFF.

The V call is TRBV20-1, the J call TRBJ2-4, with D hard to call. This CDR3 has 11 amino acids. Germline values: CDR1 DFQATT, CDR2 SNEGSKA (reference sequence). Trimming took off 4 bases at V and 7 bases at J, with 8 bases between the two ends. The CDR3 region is CSAIFRNIQYF. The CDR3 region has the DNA TGCAGTGCTATTTTCCGGAACATTCAGTACTTC.

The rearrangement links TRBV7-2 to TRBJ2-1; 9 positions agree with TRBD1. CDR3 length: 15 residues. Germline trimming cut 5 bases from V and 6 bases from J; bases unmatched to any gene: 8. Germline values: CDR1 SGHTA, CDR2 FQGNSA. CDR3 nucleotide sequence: TGTGCCAGCAGCGTACCGGGACAGGGCTCCAATGAGCAGTTCTTC. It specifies CASSVPGQGSNEQFF. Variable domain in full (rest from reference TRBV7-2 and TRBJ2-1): GAGVSQSPSNKVTEKGKDVELRCDPISGHTALYWYRQSLGQGLEFLIYFQGNSAPDKSGLPSDRFSAERTGGSVSTLTIQRTQQEDSAVYLCASSVPGQGSNEQFFGPGTRLTVL.

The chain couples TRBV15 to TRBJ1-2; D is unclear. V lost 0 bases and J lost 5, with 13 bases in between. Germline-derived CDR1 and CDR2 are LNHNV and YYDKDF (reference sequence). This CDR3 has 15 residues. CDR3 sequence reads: CATSRDSMERYGYTF. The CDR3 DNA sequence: TGTGCCACCAGCAGAGATTCTATGGAACGGTATGGCTACACCTTC. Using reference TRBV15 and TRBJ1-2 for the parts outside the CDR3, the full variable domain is DAMVIQNPRYQVTQFGKPVTLSCSQTLNHNVMYWYQQKSSQAPKLLFHYYDKDFNNEADTPDNFQSRRPNTSFCFLDIRSPGLGDTAMYLCATSRDSMERYGYTFGSGTRLTVV.

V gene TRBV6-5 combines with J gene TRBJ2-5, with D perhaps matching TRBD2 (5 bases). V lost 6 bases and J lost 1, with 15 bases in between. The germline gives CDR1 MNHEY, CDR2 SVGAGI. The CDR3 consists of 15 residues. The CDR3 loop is CASSRTREVQETQYF. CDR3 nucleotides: TGTGCCAGCAGCAGGACCCGGGAAGTCCAAGAGACCCAGTACTTC.

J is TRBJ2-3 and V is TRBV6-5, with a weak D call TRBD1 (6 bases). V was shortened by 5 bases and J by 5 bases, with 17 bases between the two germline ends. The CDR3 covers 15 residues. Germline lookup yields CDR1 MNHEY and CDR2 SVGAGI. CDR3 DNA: TGTGCCAGCAGTCACCAGGGGTCCCTGGGAGATACGCAGTATTTT. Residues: CASSHQGSLGDTQYF.

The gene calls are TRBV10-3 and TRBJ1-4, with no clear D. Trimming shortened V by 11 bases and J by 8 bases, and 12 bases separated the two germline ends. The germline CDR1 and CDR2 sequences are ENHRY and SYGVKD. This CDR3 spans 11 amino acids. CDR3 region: CAASGGEKLFF. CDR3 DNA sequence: TGTGCCGCCTCAGGAGGGGAAAAACTGTTTTTT.

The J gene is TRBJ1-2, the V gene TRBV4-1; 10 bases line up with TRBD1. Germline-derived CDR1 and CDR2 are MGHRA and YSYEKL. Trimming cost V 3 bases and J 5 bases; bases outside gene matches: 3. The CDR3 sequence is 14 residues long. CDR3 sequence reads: CASSQGQGKYGYTF. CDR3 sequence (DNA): TGCGCCAGCAGCCAGGGACAGGGGAAGTATGGCTACACCTTC.

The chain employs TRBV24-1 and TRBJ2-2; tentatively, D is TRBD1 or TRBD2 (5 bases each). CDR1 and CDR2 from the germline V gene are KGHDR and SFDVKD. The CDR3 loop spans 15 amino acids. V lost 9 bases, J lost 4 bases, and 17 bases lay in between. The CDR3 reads CATSRREQVTGELFF. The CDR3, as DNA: TGTGCCACCTCCCGCCGGGAACAGGTCACCGGGGAGCTGTTTTTT.

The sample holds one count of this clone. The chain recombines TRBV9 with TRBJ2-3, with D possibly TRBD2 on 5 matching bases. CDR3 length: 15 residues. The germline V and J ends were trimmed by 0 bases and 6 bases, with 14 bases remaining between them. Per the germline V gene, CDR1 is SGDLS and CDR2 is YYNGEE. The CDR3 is CASSVAGSSPDTQYF. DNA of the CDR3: TGTGCCAGCAGCGTAGCTGGCTCTAGCCCCGATACGCAGTATTTT.

CDR3 sequence: CASSRDTNYGYTF. In DNA form, the CDR3 reads TGTGCCAGCAGTCGGGACACTAACTATGGCTACACCTTC. The chain links TRBV6-5 to TRBJ1-2, with D possibly being TRBD1 (6 bases). The CDR3 contains 13 residues. Germline CDR1 and CDR2: MNHEY and SVGAGI. With 5 bases removed from V and 0 bases from J, the gap between germline ends came to 7 bases.

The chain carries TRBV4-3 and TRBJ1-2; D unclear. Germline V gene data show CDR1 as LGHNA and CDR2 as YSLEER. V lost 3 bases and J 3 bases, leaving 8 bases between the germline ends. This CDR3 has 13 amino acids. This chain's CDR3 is CASSQGGHYGYTF. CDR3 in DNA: TGCGCCAGCAGCCAGGGAGGACACTATGGCTACACCTTC.

The CDR3 nucleotides are TGTGCCAGCAGCTTAGGCGGGGGCAGCTCCTACGAGCAGTACGTC. The encoded protein is CASSLGGGSSYEQYV. The V and J genes are TRBV7-2 and TRBJ2-7; weak D call: TRBD2 (7 bases). Germline CDR1 and CDR2: SGHTA and FQGNSA. CDR3 size: 15 residues. Trimming pared 1 base from V and 0 bases from J, leaving 10 bases between.

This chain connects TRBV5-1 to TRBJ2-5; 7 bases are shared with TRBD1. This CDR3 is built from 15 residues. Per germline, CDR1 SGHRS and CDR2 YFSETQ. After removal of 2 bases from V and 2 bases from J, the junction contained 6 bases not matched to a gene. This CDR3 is CASSFFSTGQETQYF. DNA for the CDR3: TGCGCCAGCAGCTTCTTTTCGACAGGGCAAGAGACCCAGTACTTC. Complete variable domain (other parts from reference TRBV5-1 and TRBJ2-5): KAGVTQTPRYLIKTRGQQVTLSCSPISGHRSVSWYQQTPGQGLQFLFEYFSETQRNKGNFPGRFSGRQFSNSRSEMNVSTLELGDSALYLCASSFFSTGQETQYFGPGTRLLVL.

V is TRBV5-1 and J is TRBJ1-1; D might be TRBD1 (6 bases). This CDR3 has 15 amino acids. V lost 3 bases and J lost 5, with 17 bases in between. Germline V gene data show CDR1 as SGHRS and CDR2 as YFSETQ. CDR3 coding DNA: TGCGCCAGCAGCTCCCTCGGGGGGCCTCATACTGAAGCTTTCTTT. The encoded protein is CASSSLGGPHTEAFF.

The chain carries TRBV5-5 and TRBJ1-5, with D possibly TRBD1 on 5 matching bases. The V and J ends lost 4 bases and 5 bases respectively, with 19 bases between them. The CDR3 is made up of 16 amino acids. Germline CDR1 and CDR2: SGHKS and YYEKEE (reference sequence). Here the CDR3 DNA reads TGTGCCAGCAGCCCGACCCTTACAGGTACCGATCAGCCCCAGCATTTT. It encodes CASSPTLTGTDQPQHF. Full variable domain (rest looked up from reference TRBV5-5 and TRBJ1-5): DAGVTQSPTHLIKTRGQQVTLRCSPISGHKSVSWYQQVLGQGPQFIFQYYEKEERGRGNFPDRFSARQFPNYSSELNVNALLLGDSALYLCASSPTLTGTDQPQHFGDGTRLSIL.

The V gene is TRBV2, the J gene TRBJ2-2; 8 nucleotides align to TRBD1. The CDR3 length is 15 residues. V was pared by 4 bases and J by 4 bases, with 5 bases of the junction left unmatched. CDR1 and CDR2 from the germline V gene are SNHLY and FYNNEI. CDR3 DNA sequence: TGTGCCAGCAGTGCGCAGGGGGCTAGCACCGGGGAGCTGTTTTTT. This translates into CASSAQGASTGELFF.

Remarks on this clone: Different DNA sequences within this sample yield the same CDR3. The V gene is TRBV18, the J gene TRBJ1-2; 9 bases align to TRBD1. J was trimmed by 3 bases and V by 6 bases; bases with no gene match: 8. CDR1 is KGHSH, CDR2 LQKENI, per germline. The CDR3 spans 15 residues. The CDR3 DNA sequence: TGTGCCAGCTCGCCCGGGACAGGGTCGGACTATGGCTACACCTTC. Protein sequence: CASSPGTGSDYGYTF.

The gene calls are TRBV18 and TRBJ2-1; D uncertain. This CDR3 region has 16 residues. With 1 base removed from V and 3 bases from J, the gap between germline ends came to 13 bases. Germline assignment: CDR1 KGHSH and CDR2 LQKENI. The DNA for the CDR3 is TGTGCCAGCTCACCACTTATCGGGCAGTTCTACAATGAGCAGTTCTTC. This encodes CASSPLIGQFYNEQFF. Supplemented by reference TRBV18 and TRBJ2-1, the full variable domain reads NAGVMQNPRHLVRRRGQEARLRCSPMKGHSHVYWYRQLPEEGLKFMVYLQKENIIDESGMPKERFSAEFPKEGPSILRIQQVVRGDSAAYFCASSPLIGQFYNEQFFGPGTRLTVL.

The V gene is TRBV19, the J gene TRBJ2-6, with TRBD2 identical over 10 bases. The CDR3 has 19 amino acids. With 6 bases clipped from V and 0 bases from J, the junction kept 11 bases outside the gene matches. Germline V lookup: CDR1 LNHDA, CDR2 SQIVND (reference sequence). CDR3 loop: CASSLKLAGPSSGANVLTF. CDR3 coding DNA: TGTGCCAGTAGCCTAAAACTAGCGGGGCCAAGCTCTGGGGCCAACGTCCTGACTTTC.

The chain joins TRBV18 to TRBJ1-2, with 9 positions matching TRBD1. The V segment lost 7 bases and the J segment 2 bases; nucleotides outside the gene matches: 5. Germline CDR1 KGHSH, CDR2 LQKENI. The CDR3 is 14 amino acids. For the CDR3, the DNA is TGTGCCAGCTGTCGGGACAGGGAAAACTATGGCTACACCTTC. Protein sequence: CASCRDRENYGYTF.

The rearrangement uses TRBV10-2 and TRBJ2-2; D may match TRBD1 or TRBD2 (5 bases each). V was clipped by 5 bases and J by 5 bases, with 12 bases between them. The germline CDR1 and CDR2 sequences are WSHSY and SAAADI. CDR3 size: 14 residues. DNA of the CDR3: TGCGCCAGCAGTAGGGACCGACCTACCGGGGAGCTGTTTTTT. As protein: CASSRDRPTGELFF.

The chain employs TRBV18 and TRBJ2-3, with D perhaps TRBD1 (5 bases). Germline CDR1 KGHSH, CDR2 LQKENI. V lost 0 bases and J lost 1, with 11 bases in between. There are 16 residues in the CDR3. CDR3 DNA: TGTGCCAGCTCACCACCGGGCGACAGACGCACAGATACGCAGTATTTT. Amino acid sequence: CASSPPGDRRTDTQYF.